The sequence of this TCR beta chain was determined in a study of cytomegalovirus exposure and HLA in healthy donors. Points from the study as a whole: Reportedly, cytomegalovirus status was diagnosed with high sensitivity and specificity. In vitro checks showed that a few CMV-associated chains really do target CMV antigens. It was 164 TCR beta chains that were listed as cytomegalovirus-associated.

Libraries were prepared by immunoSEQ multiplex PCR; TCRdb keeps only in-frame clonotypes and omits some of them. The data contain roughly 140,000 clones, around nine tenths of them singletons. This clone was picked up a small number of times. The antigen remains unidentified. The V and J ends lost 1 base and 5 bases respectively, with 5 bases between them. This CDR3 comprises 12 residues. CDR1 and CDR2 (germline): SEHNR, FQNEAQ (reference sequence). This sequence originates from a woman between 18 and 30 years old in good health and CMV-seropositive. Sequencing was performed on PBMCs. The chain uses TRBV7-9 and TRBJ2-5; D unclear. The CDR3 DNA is TGTGCCAGCAGCTTAGGTCCGGAGACCCAGTACTTC. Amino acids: CASSLGPETQYF.